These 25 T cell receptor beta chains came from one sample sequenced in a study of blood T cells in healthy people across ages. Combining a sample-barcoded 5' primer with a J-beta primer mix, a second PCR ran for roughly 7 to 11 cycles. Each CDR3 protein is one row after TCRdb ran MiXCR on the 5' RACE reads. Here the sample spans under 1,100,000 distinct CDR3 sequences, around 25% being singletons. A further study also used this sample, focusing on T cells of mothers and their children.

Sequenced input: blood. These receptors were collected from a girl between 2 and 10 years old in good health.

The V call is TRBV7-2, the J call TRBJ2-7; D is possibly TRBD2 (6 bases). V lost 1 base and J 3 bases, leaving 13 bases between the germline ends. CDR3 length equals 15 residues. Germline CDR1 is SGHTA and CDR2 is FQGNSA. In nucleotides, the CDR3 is TGTGCCAGCAGCTTAGGGGACGGGGGACTCTACGAGCAGTACTTC. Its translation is CASSLGDGGLYEQYF.

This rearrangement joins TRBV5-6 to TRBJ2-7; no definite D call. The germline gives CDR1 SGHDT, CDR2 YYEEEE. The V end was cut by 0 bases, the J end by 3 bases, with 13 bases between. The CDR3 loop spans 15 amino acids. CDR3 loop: CASSLGDLGDYEQYF. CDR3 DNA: TGTGCCAGCAGCTTGGGGGATTTAGGTGACTACGAGCAGTACTTC.

CDR3 region: CASSYSFGDTQYF. The DNA for the CDR3 is TGTGCCAGCAGTTACTCGTTTGGAGATACGCAGTATTTT. The V call is TRBV6-5, the J call TRBJ2-3; no definite D call. Germline V CDR1 and CDR2: MNHEY, SVGAGI. V shed 0 bases and J shed 5 bases, with 6 bases lying between them. The CDR3 extends over 13 amino acids.

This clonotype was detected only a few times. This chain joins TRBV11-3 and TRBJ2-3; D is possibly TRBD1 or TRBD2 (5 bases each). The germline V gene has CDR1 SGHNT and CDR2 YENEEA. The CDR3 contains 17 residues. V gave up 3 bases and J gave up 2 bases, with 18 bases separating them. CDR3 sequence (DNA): TGTGCCAGCAGCTTGATGATCTTGGGGGTGAACACAGATACGCAGTATTTT. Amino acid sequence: CASSLMILGVNTDTQYF.

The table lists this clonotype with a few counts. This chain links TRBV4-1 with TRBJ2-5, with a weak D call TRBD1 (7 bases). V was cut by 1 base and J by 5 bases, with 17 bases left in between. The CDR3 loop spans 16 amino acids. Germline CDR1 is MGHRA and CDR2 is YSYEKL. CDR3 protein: CASSQGLTGTGETQYF. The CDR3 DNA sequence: TGCGCCAGCAGCCAAGGATTGACAGGGACTGGCGAGACCCAGTACTTC.

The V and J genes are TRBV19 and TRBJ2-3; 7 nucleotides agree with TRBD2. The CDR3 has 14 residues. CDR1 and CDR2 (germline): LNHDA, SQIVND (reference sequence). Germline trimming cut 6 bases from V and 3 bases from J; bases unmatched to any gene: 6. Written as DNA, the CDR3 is TGTGCCAGTAGAGCTTGGGAGGGAACAGATACGCAGTATTTT. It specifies CASRAWEGTDTQYF.

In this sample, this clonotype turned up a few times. This CDR3 is CASSLEGLITDTQYF. The CDR3 DNA reads TGTGCCAGCAGTTTAGAAGGCCTAATCACAGATACGCAGTATTTT. The chain recombines TRBV28 with TRBJ2-3, with D uncertain. V lost 2 bases to trimming and J lost 2 bases, with 11 bases between them. This CDR3 contains 15 residues. The germline V gene has CDR1 MDHEN and CDR2 SYDVKM. Filled out from reference TRBV28 and TRBJ2-3, the complete variable domain reads DVKVTQSSRYLVKRTGEKVFLECVQDMDHENMFWYRQDPGLGLRLIYFSYDVKMKEKGDIPEGYSVSREKKERFSLILESASTNQTSMYLCASSLEGLITDTQYFGPGTRLTVL.

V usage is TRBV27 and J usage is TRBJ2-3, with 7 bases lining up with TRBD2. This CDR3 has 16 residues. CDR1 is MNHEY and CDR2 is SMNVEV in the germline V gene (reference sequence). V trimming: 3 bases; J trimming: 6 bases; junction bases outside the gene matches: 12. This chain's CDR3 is CASSFPAGEGYDTQYF. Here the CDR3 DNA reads TGTGCCAGCAGTTTCCCTGCGGGGGAGGGATACGATACGCAGTATTTT.

The CDR3 DNA reads as TGTGCCAGCAGCCCCGCGCGCAGGCGCGGGGAGACCCAGTACTTC. It codes for CASSPARRRGETQYF. The chain carries TRBV4-2 and TRBJ2-5; D is perhaps TRBD2 (5 bases). The CDR3 is 15 amino acids. The ends were cut back, 4 bases at V and 5 bases at J, with 17 bases in the middle. Germline values: CDR1 LGHNA, CDR2 YNFKEQ.

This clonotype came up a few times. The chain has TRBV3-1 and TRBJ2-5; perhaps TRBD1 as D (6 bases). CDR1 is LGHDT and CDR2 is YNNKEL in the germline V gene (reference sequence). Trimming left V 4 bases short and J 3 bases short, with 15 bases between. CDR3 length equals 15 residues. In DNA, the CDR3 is TGTGCCAGCAGCCCCGAGGGACAATTTAAAGAGACCCAGTACTTC. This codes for CASSPEGQFKETQYF.

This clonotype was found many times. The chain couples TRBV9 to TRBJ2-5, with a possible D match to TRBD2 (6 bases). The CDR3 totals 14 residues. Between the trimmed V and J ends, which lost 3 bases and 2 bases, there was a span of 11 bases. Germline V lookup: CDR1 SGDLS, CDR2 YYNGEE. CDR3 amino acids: CASSAGTDQETQYF. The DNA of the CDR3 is TGTGCCAGCAGCGCGGGGACTGATCAAGAGACCCAGTACTTC.

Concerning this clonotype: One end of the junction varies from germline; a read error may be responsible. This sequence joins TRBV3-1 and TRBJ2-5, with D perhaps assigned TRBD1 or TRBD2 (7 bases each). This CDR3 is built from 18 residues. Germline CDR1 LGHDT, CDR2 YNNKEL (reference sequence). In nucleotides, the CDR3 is TGTGCCGGCAGCCAAGAGGGGGCTTGGGGCGGGAGCCGAGAGACCCAGTACTTC. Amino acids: CAGSQEGAWGGSRETQYF.

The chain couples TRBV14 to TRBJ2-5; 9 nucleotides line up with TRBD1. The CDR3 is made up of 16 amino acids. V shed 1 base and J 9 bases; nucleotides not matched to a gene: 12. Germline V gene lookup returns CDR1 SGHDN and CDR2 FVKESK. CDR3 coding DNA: TGTGCCAGCAGCCAAGGCAAGGGACAGGGTCATTGGGCCCAGTACTTC. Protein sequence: CASSQGKGQGHWAQYF.

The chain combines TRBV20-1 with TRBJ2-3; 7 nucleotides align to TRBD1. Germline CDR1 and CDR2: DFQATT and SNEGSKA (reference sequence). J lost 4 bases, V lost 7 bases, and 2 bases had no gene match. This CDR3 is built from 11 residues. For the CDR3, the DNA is TGCAGTGTACAGGGGTCAGATACGCAGTATTTT. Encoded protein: CSVQGSDTQYF.

CDR3 DNA: TGCAGTGCTAGGGCCCGTGGCTCCTATAATTCACCCCTCCACTTT. This codes for CSARARGSYNSPLHF. The chain carries TRBV20-1 and TRBJ1-6; D gene uncertain. With 3 bases removed from V and 0 bases from J, the gap between germline ends came to 9 bases. There are 15 residues in the CDR3. CDR1 and CDR2 (germline): DFQATT, SNEGSKA (reference sequence).

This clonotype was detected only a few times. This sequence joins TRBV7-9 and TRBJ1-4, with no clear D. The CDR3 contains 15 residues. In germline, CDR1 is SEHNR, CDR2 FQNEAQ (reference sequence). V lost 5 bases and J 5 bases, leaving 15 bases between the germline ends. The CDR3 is CASSPSGSANEKLFF. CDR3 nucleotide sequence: TGTGCCAGCAGCCCGTCGGGGAGCGCGAATGAAAAACTGTTTTTT.

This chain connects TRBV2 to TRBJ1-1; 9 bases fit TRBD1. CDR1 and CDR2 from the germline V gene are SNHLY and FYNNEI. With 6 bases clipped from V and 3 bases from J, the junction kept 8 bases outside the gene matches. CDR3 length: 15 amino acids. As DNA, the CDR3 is TGTGCCAGCAGCCTGGGGGGGGACAGGGACACTGAAGCTTTCTTT. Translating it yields CASSLGGDRDTEAFF.

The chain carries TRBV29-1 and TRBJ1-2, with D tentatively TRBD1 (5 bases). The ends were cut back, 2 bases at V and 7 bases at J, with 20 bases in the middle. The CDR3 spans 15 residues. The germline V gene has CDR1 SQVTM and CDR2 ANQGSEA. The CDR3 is CSVEKGVQTFSGYTF. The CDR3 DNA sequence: TGCAGCGTTGAAAAAGGGGTCCAGACATTTAGTGGCTACACCTTC.

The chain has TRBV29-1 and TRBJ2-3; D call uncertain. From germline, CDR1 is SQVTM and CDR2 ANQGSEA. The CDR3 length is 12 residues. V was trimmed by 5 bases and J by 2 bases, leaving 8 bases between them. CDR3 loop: CSVLRDTDTQYF. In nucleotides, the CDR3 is TGCAGCGTTCTAAGAGACACAGATACGCAGTATTTT.

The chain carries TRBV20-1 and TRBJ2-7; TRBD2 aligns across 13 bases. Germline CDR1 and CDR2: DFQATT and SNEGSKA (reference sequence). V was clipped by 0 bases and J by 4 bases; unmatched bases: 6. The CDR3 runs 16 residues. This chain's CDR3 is CSAREGLAGARYEQYF. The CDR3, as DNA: TGCAGTGCTAGAGAAGGACTAGCGGGGGCTCGGTACGAGCAGTACTTC.

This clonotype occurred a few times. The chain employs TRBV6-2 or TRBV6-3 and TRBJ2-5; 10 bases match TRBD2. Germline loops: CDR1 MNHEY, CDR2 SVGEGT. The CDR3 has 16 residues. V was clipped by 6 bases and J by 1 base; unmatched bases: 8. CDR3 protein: CASRKTSGATQETQYF. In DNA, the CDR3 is TGTGCCAGCAGGAAAACTAGCGGGGCTACCCAAGAGACCCAGTACTTC.

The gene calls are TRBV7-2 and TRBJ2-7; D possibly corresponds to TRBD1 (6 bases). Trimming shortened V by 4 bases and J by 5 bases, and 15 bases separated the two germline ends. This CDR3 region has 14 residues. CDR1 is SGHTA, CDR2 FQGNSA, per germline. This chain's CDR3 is CASSWGQTPNEQYF. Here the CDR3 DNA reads TGTGCCAGCAGCTGGGGGCAAACACCCAACGAGCAGTACTTC.

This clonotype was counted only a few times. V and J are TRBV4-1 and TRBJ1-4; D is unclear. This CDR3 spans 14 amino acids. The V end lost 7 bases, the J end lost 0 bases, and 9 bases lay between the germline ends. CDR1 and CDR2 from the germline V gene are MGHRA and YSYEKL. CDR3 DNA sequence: TGCGCCAGCATGAATCTTGCAACTAATGAAAAACTGTTTTTT. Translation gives CASMNLATNEKLFF.

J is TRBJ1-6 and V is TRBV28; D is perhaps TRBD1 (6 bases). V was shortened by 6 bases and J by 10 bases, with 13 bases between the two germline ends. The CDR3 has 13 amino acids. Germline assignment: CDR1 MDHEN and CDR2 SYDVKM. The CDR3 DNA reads TGTGCCAGCAGCTCAGGGGAGGGGTCACCCCTCCACTTT. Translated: CASSSGEGSPLHF.

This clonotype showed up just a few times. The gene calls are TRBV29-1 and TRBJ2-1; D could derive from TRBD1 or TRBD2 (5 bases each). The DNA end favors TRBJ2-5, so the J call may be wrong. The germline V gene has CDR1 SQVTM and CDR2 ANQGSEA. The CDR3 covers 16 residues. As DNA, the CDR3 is TGCAGCGTTGAGGCCTTTGCCCGGGACGGGCAAGAGACCCAGTACTTC. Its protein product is CSVEAFARDGQETQYF.